This TCR beta chain was recorded in a study of T-cell reconstitution after alpha-beta-depleted transplantation in children. Whole-study findings and limits: Reportedly, alpha-beta T cells present about two months post-transplant originated from several hundred expanded clones of graft origin. From surviving recipient T cells and thymic progenitors came the high day-60 TCRbeta diversity observed in some patients. The authors attributed T-cell counts and diversity one year after transplant mostly to newly produced T cells.

The authors prepared the TCRbeta library with unique molecular identifiers. TCRdb redid the calling of the PCR reads with MiXCR, one entry per CDR3 protein. Counted here are hundreds of thousands of distinct CDR3 sequences, around 15% occurring once; the ten biggest clones make up just under 5%. In its sample, this clonotype was seen many times. The antigen remains undetermined. Germline V gene sequence: CDR1 MNHEY, CDR2 SVGAGI. The CDR3 has 12 amino acids. V gave up 2 bases and J gave up 1 base, with 2 bases separating them. The chain uses TRBV6-5 and TRBJ1-1; D is ambiguous. Sample: PBMCs, mostly from graft donor cells, taken 360 days after TCRalphabeta/CD19-depleted stem cell transplant. The clonotype comes from a male patient aged 5 to 17 who had a stem cell transplant for acute lymphoblastic leukemia, so the T cells may come from the graft donor. CDR3 sequence reads: CASSYANTEAFF. The CDR3 coding sequence is TGTGCCAGCAGTTACGCGAACACTGAAGCTTTCTTT.